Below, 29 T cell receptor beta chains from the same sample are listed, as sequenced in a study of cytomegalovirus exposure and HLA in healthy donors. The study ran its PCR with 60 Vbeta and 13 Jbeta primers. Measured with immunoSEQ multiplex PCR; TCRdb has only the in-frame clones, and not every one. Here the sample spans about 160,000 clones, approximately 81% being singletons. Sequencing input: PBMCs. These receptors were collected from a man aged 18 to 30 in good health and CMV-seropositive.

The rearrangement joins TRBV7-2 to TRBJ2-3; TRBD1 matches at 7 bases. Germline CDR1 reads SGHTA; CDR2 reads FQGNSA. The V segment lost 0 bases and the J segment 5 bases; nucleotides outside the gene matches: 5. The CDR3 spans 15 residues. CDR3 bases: TGTGCCAGCAGCTTAGCGAGTACAGGGGTAGATACGCAGTATTTT. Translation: CASSLASTGVDTQYF.

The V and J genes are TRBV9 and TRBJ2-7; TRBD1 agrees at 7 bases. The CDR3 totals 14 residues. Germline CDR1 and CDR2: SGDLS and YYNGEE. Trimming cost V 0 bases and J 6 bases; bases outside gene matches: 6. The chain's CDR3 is CASSVGGRGSEQYF. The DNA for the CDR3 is TGTGCCAGCAGCGTAGGGGGCAGGGGGTCCGAGCAGTACTTC. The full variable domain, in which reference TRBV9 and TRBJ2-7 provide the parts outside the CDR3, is DSGVTQTPKHLITATGQRVTLRCSPRSGDLSVYWYQQSLDQGLQFLIQYYNGEERAKGNILERFSAQQFPDLHSELNLSSLELGDSALYFCASSVGGRGSEQYFGPGTRLTVT.

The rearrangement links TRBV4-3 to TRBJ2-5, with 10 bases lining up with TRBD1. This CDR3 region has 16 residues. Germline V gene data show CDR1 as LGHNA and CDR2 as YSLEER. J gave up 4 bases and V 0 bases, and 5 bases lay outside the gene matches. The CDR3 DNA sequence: TGCGCCAGCAGCCAAGAAGGGACAGGGGTTGGAGAGACCCAGTACTTC. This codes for CASSQEGTGVGETQYF.

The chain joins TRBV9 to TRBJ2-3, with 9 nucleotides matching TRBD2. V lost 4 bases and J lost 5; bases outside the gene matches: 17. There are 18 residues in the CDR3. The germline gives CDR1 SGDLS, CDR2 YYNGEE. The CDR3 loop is CASSSRGGPGLARDTQYF. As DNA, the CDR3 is TGTGCCAGCAGCTCGAGAGGGGGACCGGGACTAGCAAGAGATACGCAGTATTTT.

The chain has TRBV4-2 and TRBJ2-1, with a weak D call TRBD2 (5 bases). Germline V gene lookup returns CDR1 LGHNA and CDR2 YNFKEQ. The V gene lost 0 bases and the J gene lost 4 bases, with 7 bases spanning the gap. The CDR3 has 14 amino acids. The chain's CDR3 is CASSQEGVYNEQFF. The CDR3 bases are TGTGCCAGCAGCCAAGAGGGAGTATACAATGAGCAGTTCTTC.

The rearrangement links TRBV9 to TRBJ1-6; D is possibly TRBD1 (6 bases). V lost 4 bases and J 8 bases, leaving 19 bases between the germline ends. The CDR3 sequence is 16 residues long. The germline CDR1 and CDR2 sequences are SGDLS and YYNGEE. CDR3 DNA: TGTGCCAGCAGCCCCCTACAGACAGGCAAAGATTCACCCCTCCACTTT. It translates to CASSPLQTGKDSPLHF.

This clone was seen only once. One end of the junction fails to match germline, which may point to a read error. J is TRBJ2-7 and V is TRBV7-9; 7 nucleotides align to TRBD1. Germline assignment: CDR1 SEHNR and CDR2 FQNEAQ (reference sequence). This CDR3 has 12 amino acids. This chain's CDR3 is CSSSETGDEQYF. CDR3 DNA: TGTTCCAGCAGCGAAACAGGGGACGAGCAGTACTTC. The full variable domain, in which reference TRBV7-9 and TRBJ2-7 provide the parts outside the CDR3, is DTGVSQNPRHKITKRGQNVTFRCDPISEHNRLYWYRQTLGQGPEFLTYFQNEAQLEKSRLLSDRFSAERPKGSFSTLEIQRTEQGDSAMYLCSSSETGDEQYFGPGTRLTVT.

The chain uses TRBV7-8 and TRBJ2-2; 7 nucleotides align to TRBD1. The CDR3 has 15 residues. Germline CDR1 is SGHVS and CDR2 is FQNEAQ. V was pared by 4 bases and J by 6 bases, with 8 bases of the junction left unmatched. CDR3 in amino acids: CASSSTGMVSGELFF. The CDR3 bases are TGTGCCAGCAGCTCGACAGGGATGGTTTCCGGGGAGCTGTTTTTT.

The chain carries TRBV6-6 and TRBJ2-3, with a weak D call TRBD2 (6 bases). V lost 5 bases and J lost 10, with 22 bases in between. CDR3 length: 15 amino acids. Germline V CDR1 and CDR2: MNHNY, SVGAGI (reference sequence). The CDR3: CASSTGLGDSSAQYF. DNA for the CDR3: TGTGCCAGCAGTACCGGACTGGGGGACTCATCTGCGCAGTATTTT.

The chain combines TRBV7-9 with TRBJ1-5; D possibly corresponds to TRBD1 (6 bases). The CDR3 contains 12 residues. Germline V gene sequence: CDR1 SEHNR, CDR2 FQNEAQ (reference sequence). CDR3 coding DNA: TGTTCCGGTCAACAGGGAAATCAGCCCCAGCATTTT. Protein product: CSGQQGNQPQHF.

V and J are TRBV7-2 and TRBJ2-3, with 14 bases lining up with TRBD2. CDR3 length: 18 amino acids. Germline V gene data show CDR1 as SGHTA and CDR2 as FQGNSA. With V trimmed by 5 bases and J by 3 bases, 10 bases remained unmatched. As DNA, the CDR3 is TGTGCCAGCAGCCCCGAGACTAGCGGGGGGGCGCGGACAGATACGCAGTATTTT. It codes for CASSPETSGGARTDTQYF.

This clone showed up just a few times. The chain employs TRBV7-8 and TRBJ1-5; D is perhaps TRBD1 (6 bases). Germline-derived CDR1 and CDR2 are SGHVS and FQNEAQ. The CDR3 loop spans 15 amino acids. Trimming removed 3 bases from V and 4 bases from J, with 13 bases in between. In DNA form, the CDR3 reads TGTGCCAGCAGCTTTTCGACAGGATGGAATCAGCCCCAGCATTTT. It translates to CASSFSTGWNQPQHF.

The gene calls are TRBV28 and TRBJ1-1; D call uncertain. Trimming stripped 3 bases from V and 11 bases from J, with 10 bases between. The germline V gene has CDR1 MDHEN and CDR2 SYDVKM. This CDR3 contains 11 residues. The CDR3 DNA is TGTGCCAGCAGTTTGGGGAGAGGCGCTTTCTTT. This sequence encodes CASSLGRGAFF.

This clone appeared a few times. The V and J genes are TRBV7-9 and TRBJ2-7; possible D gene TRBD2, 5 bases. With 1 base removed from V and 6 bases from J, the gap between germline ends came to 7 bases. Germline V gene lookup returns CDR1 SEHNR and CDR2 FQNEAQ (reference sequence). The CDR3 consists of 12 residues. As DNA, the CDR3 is TGTGCCAGCAGCTTAGAAGGAGGCGAGCAGTACTTC. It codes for CASSLEGGEQYF. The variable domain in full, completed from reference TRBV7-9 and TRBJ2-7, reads DTGVSQNPRHKITKRGQNVTFRCDPISEHNRLYWYRQTLGQGPEFLTYFQNEAQLEKSRLLSDRFSAERPKGSFSTLEIQRTEQGDSAMYLCASSLEGGEQYFGPGTRLTVT.

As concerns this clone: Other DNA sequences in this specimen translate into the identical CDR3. CDR3: CASSRQGANTEAFF. The DNA for the CDR3 is TGTGCCAGCAGCCGGCAGGGGGCGAACACTGAAGCTTTCTTT. The genes are TRBV7-2 and TRBJ1-1; 8 nucleotides align to TRBD1. V dropped 5 bases and J dropped 1; count of bases not matched to a gene: 3. The V gene's germline CDR1 is SGHTA and CDR2 FQGNSA. The CDR3 covers 14 residues. Using reference TRBV7-2 and TRBJ1-1 for the parts outside the CDR3, the full variable domain is GAGVSQSPSNKVTEKGKDVELRCDPISGHTALYWYRQSLGQGLEFLIYFQGNSAPDKSGLPSDRFSAERTGGSVSTLTIQRTQQEDSAVYLCASSRQGANTEAFFGQGTRLTVV.

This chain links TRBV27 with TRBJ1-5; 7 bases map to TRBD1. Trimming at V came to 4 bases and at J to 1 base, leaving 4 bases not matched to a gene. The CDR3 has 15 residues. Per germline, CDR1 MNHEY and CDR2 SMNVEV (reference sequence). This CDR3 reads CASSSGQRSNQPQHF. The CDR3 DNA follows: TGTGCCAGCAGTTCGGGACAGAGGAGCAATCAGCCCCAGCATTTT.

CDR3 nucleotide sequence: TGTGCCAGCAGCACCAGCGATTGGGTTAGGGGCTCCTACAATGAGCAGTTCTTC. Protein product: CASSTSDWVRGSYNEQFF. J is TRBJ2-1 and V is TRBV7-9; a possible D gene is TRBD1 (5 bases). Between the trimmed V and J ends, which lost 5 bases and 0 bases, there was a span of 20 bases. Germline CDR1 reads SEHNR; CDR2 reads FQNEAQ (reference sequence). CDR3 size: 18 residues.

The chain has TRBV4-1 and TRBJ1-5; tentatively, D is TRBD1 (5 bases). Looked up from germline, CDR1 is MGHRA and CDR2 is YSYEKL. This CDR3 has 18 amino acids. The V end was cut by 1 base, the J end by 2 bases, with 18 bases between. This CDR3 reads CASSQGGRGEGGNQPQHF. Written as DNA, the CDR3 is TGCGCCAGCAGCCAAGGGGGACGGGGGGAAGGAGGCAATCAGCCCCAGCATTTT.

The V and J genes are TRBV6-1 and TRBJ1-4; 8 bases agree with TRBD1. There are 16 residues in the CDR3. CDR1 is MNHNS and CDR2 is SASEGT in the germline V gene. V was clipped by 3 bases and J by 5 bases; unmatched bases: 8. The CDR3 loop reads CASSDWVPGGNEKLFF. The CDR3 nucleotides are TGTGCCAGCAGTGATTGGGTACCAGGGGGCAATGAAAAACTGTTTTTT.

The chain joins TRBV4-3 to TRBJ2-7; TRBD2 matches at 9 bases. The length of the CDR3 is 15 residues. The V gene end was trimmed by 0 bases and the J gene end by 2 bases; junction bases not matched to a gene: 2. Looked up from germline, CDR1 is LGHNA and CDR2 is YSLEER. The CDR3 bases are TGCGCCAGCAGCCAAGAGACTAGCGGTCCCTACGAGCAGTACTTC. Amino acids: CASSQETSGPYEQYF.

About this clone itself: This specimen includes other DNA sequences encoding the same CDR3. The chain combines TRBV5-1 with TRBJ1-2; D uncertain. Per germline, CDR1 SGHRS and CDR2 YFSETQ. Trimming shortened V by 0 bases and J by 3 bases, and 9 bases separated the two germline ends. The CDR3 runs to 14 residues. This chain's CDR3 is CASSLEGADYGYTF. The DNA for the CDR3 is TGCGCCAGCAGCTTGGAGGGAGCAGACTATGGCTACACCTTC.

In DNA, the CDR3 is TGTGCCAGCAGCTTTGCGCGGGACAGGAACTATGGCTACACCTTC. Protein: CASSFARDRNYGYTF. The gene calls are TRBV7-8 and TRBJ1-2, with 8 bases matching TRBD1. V lost 3 bases, J lost 2 bases, and 5 bases stayed unmatched. The germline CDR1 and CDR2 sequences are SGHVS and FQNEAQ. CDR3 length: 15 amino acids. Complete variable domain (other parts from reference TRBV7-8 and TRBJ1-2): GAGVSQSPRYKVAKRGQDVALRCDPISGHVSLFWYQQALGQGPEFLTYFQNEAQLDKSGLPSDRFFAERPEGSVSTLKIQRTQQEDSAVYLCASSFARDRNYGYTFGSGTRLTVV.

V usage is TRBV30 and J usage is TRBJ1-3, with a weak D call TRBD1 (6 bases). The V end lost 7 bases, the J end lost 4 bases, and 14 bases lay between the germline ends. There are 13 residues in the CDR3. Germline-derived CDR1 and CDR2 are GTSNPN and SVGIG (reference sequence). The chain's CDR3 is CAFGRGVGNTIYF. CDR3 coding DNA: TGTGCCTTTGGGAGGGGGGTCGGAAACACCATATATTTT.

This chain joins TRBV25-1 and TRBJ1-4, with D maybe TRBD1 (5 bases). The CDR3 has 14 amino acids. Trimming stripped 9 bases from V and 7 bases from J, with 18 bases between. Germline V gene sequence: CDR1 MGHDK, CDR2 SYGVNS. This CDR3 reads CASGPGDASEKLFF. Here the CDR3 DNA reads TGTGCCAGTGGACCGGGGGACGCCAGTGAAAAACTGTTTTTT.

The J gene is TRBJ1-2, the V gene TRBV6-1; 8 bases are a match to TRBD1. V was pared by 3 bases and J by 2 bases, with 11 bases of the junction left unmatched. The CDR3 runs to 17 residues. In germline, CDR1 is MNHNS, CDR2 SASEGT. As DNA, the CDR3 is TGTGCCAGCAGTGAGGTGGCAGGGGGCGCTTTCAACTATGGCTACACCTTC. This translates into CASSEVAGGAFNYGYTF.

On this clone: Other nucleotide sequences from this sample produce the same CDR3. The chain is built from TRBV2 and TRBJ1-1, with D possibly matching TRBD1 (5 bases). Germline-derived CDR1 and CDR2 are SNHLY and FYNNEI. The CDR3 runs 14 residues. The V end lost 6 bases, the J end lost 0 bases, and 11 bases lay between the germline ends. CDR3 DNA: TGTGCCAGCAGCCTCGACAGCCTGAACACTGAAGCTTTCTTT. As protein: CASSLDSLNTEAFF.

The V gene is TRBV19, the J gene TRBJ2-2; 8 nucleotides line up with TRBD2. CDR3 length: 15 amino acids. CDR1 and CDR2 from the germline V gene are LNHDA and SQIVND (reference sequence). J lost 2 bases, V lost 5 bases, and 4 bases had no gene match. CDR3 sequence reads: CASSFSGVNTGELFF. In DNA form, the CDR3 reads TGTGCCAGTAGTTTTAGCGGGGTAAACACCGGGGAGCTGTTTTTT.

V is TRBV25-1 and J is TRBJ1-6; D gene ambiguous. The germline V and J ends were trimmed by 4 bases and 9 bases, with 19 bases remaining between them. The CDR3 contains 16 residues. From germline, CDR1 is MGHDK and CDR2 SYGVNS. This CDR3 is CASSARPGGNFSPLHF. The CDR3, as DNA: TGTGCCAGCAGTGCAAGGCCGGGAGGGAATTTTTCACCCCTCCACTTT.

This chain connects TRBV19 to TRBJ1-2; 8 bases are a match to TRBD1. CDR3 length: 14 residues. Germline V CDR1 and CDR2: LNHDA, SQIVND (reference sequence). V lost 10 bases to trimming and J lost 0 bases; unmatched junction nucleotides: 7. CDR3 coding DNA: TGTGCCACCTATCGGACAGGGTCTAACTATGGCTACACCTTC. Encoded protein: CATYRTGSNYGYTF.